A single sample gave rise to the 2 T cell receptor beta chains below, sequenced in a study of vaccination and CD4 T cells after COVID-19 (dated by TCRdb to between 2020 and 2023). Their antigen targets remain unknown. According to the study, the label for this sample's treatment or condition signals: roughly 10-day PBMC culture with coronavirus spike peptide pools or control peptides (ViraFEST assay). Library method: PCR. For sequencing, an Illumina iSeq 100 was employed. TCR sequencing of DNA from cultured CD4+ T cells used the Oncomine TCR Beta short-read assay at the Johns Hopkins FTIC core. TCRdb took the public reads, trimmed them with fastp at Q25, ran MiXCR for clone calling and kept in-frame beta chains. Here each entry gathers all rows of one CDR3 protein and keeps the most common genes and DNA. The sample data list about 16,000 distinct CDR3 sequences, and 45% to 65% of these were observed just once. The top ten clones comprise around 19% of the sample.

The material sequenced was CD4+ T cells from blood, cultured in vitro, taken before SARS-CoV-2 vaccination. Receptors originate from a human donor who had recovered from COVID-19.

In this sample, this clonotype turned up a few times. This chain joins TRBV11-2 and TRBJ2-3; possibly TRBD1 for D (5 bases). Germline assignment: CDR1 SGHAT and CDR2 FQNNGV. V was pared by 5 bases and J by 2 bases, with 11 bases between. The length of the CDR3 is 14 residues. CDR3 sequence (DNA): TGTGCCAGCAGCCAACTACAGGTCACAGATACGCAGTATTTT. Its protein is CASSQLQVTDTQYF.

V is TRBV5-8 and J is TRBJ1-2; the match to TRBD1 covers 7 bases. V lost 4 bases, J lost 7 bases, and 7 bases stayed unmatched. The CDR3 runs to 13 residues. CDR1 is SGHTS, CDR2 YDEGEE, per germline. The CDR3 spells CASSDRDSSGYTF. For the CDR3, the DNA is TGTGCCAGCAGCGACCGGGACAGTAGTGGCTACACCTTC.